Listed below are T cell receptor beta chains from one sample, sequenced in a study of beta chain features in type 1 diabetes. Assay used: immunoSEQ multiplex PCR; TCRdb lists only in-frame clones, some missing. The sample holds roughly 140,000 clones; roughly 8% are singletons and the top ten take approximately 0.65%. Sequences were obtained from central memory CD4+ T cells from blood. The receptors derive from a man between 18 and 35 years old in good health. Both conserved end residues are part of each CDR3. D genes are given only for firm matches. Size values are once, few and many counts, or a class for expanded clones, and some rows have none.

d_gene | abundance | j_gene | v_gene | CDR3nt | CDR3aa
. | . | TRBJ2-1 | TRBV7-2 | TGTGCCAGCAGCCAACCCCCTGCAGGGGGGTGGCAGTTCTTC | CASSQPPAGGWQFF
TRBD1 | few | TRBJ1-1 | TRBV29-1 | TGCAGCGTTGAATCGACAGGGGCGGGTACTGAAGCTTTCTTT | CSVESTGAGTEAFF
TRBD2 | . | TRBJ2-7 | TRBV10-3 | TGTGCCATCGGGACTAGCGAGACCTACGAGCAGTACTTC | CAIGTSETYEQYF
TRBD1 | few | TRBJ2-7 | TRBV18 | TGTGCCAGCTCACCGGGACAGGGGACCTACGAGCAGTACTTC | CASSPGQGTYEQYF
. | many | TRBJ1-1 | TRBV18 | TGTGCCAGCTCACCAGTGACAGAGGAAGCTTTCTTT | CASSPVTEEAFF
TRBD1 | few | TRBJ1-1 | TRBV2 | TGTGCCAGCAGAAGGACAGGTCCTAACACTGAAGCTTTCTTT | CASRRTGPNTEAFF
. | . | TRBJ2-5 | TRBV19 | TGTGCCAGTAGTCGGACTCAAGAGACCCAGTACTTC | CASSRTQETQYF
. | few | TRBJ2-2 | TRBV7-3 | TGTGCCAGCAGCCCGGCGGGGACGAACACCGGGGAGCTGTTTTTT | CASSPAGTNTGELFF
TRBD1 | few | TRBJ1-2 | TRBV30 | TGTGCCTGGAGTGGGGACAGGGGGGGTGGCTACACCTTC | CAWSGDRGGGYTF
TRBD1 | . | TRBJ1-2 | TRBV7-2 | TGTGCCAGCAGCGTAGACAGGGTAGGGGGCTATGGCTACACCTTC | CASSVDRVGGYGYTF
TRBD1 | many | TRBJ2-6 | TRBV7-6 | TGTGCCAGCAGCCCACAGGGGGCTGGGGCCAACGTCCTGACTTTC | CASSPQGAGANVLTF
. | many | TRBJ2-7 | TRBV11-3 | TGTGCCAGCAGCTTATTTCCAGGGCCTGGCTACGAGCAGTACTTC | CASSLFPGPGYEQYF
TRBD1 | many | TRBJ2-1 | TRBV30 | TGTGCCTGGGAGGGACAGTTCAATGAGCAGTTCTTC | CAWEGQFNEQFF